This TCR beta chain is drawn from a study of T cell responses to AZD1222 COVID-19 vaccine. The V gene lost 3 bases and the J gene lost 0 bases, with 12 bases spanning the gap. This CDR3 has 17 residues. In germline, CDR1 is LNHDA, CDR2 SQIVND (reference sequence). Points on this clone: Its antigen remains unidentified.

Notes on the study in general: Increased Spike-specific TCR breadth and depth were observed after two AZD1222 doses. The peak T cell response came first, and repertoires were sampled only after it. Of spike-specific TCRs, nearly half reportedly target regions left unmutated in variants.

Using immunoSEQ multiplex PCR, the repertoire was profiled, and TCRdb retains in-frame clones only, with some absent. In the table there are approximately 200,000 clones, around 93% of which are singletons. This specimen consisted of peripheral blood, obtained 28 days after the second AZD1222 dose. V is TRBV19 and J is TRBJ1-6; no clear D gene. The sequence derives from an adult who received the AZD1222 COVID-19 vaccine. This chain's CDR3 is CASSIADLSSYNSPLHF. CDR3 nucleotides: TGTGCCAGTAGTATCGCGGACCTGAGCTCCTATAATTCACCCCTCCACTTT. Drawing the rest from reference TRBV19 and TRBJ1-6, the complete variable domain is DGGITQSPKYLFRKEGQNVTLSCEQNLNHDAMYWYRQDPGQGLRLIYYSQIVNDFQKGDIAEGYSVSREKKESFPLTVTSAQKNPTAFYLCASSIADLSSYNSPLHFGNGTRLTVT.